The rows below give T cell receptor beta chains drawn from one sample of a study of CD8 T cells in ankylosing spondylitis. Using its own MiXCR run on the 5' RACE reads, TCRdb lists one record per CDR3 protein. The sample records around 300,000 distinct CDR3 sequences, roughly 20% being singletons. The sample taken for sequencing was blood, either unsorted or a sorted T cell fraction (not recorded which). The receptors shown here come from a female donor with ankylosing spondylitis or in good health (not recorded which). Both conserved end residues are part of each CDR3. A D gene is named only where the DNA matches it firmly. Where a row states a size, it is once, few, many or the class of an expanded clone; other rows omit it.

v_call	clone_size	d_call	j_call	cdr3_nt	cdr3_aa
TRBV10-3	-	-	TRBJ2-2	TGTGCCATCAGTGTCCACGTCGGGATAGGAACCGGGGAGCTGTTTTTT	CAISVHVGIGTGELFF
TRBV20-1	-	-	TRBJ2-3	TGCAGTGCTAGTCCGACGGGACGTAGCACAGATACGCAGTATTTT	CSASPTGRSTDTQYF
TRBV29-1	-	-	TRBJ1-2	TGCAGCGTTGAAAGGGGAAGGGGCTCGTACACCTTC	CSVERGRGSYTF
TRBV11-2	-	-	TRBJ2-5	TGTGCCAGCAGCAGGGACCTGAGGGGAGAGACCCAGTACTTC	CASSRDLRGETQYF
TRBV20-1	-	-	TRBJ2-7	TGCACGGGGGCTGAGACTACCGCGGGCGAGCAGTACTTC	CTGAETTAGEQYF
TRBV12-3/TRBV12-4	-	TRBD2	TRBJ2-3	TGTGCCAGCAGTTTAGTCACTAGCGGGAGGGGGTCGACAGATACGCAGTATTTT	CASSLVTSGRGSTDTQYF
TRBV12-5	many	-	TRBJ1-1	TGTGCTAGTGGCCCTAACTTCCCTGCAGTCCCGAACACTGAAGCTTTCTTT	CASGPNFPAVPNTEAFF
TRBV12-3/TRBV12-4	few	TRBD2	TRBJ2-2	TGTGCCAGCAGTCCCCCGGGACTAGTGAACACCGGGGAGCTGTTTTTT	CASSPPGLVNTGELFF
TRBV20-1	-	TRBD2	TRBJ2-7	TGCAGTGCTAGAGGCCGGGGAGCGGGAGCGAACTACGAGCAGTACTTC	CSARGRGAGANYEQYF
TRBV28	-	-	TRBJ2-4	TGTGCCAGCAGTTTCAATGCAGGGGCTCCAGTCAAAAACATTCAGTACTTC	CASSFNAGAPVKNIQYF
TRBV5-4	-	-	TRBJ1-2	TGTGCCAGCAGCTTGGCCGCCGGGGCTGGGGACTATGGCTACACCTTC	CASSLAAGAGDYGYTF
TRBV5-1	-	TRBD1	TRBJ1-1	TGCGCCAGCACCCGGGGGACAGGGGGCACTGAAGCTTTCTTT	CASTRGTGGTEAFF
TRBV30	-	-	TRBJ2-7	TGTGCCTTAGGACCCAACTCCTACGAGCAGTACTTC	CALGPNSYEQYF
TRBV15	-	-	TRBJ1-1	TGTGCCACCAGCGGACGAAGGGGCTCGTTCGCTTTCTTT	CATSGRRGSFAFF
TRBV25-1	-	-	TRBJ1-1	TGTGCCAGCAGGCAGGTGAACACTGAAGCTTTCTTT	CASRQVNTEAFF
TRBV29-1	few	-	TRBJ1-1	TGCAGCGTTTGTCTCAATCAGGACACTGAAGCTTTCTTT	CSVCLNQDTEAFF
TRBV20-1	few	TRBD1	TRBJ2-5	TGCAGTGCCCGGAGTGGGACAGCACGGGAGACCCAGTACTTC	CSARSGTARETQYF
TRBV3-1	few	TRBD1	TRBJ1-1	TGTGCCAGCAGCCAAGAAAATACAGGGGCTATGACTGAAGCTTTCTTT	CASSQENTGAMTEAFF
TRBV5-6	once	-	TRBJ2-7	TGTGCCAGCAGCTTGCCCGGGAGCCACGAGCAGTACTTC	CASSLPGSHEQYF
TRBV29-1	-	-	TRBJ1-1	TGCAGCGTCGGGGAACCCGACACTGAAGCTTTCTTT	CSVGEPDTEAFF
TRBV5-1	few	TRBD2	TRBJ2-7	TGCGCCAGCAGCTTGACTAGCGGGAGTGTCGAGCAGTACTTC	CASSLTSGSVEQYF
TRBV7-8	-	TRBD1	TRBJ1-6	TGTGCCAGCAGCGATGGGGCGACAGGGGGTAATTCACCCCTCCACTTT	CASSDGATGGNSPLHF
TRBV12-3/TRBV12-4	many	-	TRBJ2-7	TGTGCCAGCAGTCCCACTAGCAGCTACGAGCAGTACTTC	CASSPTSSYEQYF
TRBV12-3/TRBV12-4	many	-	TRBJ2-1	TGTGCCAGCAGTTTAATAAGGGATGAGCAGTTCTTC	CASSLIRDEQFF
TRBV6-1	few	-	TRBJ1-5	TGTGCCAGCAGCCGGGACGGAGAGGGTCAGCCCCAGCATTTT	CASSRDGEGQPQHF
TRBV29-1	-	-	TRBJ1-1	TGCAGCGTTGAACGAGCCGTAATGAACACTGAAGCTTTCTTT	CSVERAVMNTEAFF
TRBV7-8	-	-	TRBJ2-7	TGTGCCAGCAGCTTAGTTTGGGCCGCGGACTCCTACGAGCAGTACTTC	CASSLVWAADSYEQYF
TRBV29-1	few	TRBD1	TRBJ2-2	TGCAGCGTTGGGGGGGACAGGCCGAACACCGGGGAGCTGTTTTTT	CSVGGDRPNTGELFF
TRBV10-2	few	-	TRBJ2-7	TGCGCCAGCAGTGAGTCTAGTCGACTTTCCGAGCAGTACTTC	CASSESSRLSEQYF
TRBV28	-	-	TRBJ1-2	TGTGCCAGCAGCTCAACCGGGACGGCATATGGCTACACCTTC	CASSSTGTAYGYTF
TRBV29-1	few	-	TRBJ2-7	TGCAGCGCAACCCCCGGGGGGCAACCCTACGAGCAGTACTTC	CSATPGGQPYEQYF
TRBV7-9	-	-	TRBJ2-1	TGTGCCAGCAGCCGAACCTACCCTGGGACCGACAATGAGCAGTTCTTC	CASSRTYPGTDNEQFF
TRBV6-1	few	-	TRBJ1-2	TGTGCCAGCAGTCCTACAGGGCGAAATAACTATGGCTACACCTTC	CASSPTGRNNYGYTF
TRBV28	few	-	TRBJ2-5	TGTGCCAGCAGTTTAACCAGGACAGCAGGAGGGACCCAGTACTTC	CASSLTRTAGGTQYF
TRBV6-2/TRBV6-3	once	-	TRBJ1-6	TGTGCCAGCAGTTACCAGGGTCGAGGTCGGAAGTCACCCCTCCACTTT	CASSYQGRGRKSPLHF
TRBV7-9	few	-	TRBJ2-1	TGTGCCAGCAGCCCTGGACGGCAAGTTGGGGATGAGCAGTTCTTC	CASSPGRQVGDEQFF
TRBV10-3	many	TRBD2	TRBJ2-1	TGTGCCATCAGTGGGCAGGGAGGGCATGAGCAGTTCTTC	CAISGQGGHEQFF
TRBV20-1	-	-	TRBJ1-1	TGCAGTGCTAGATTACGACAGGACACTGAAGCTTTCTTT	CSARLRQDTEAFF
TRBV28	-	-	TRBJ2-7	TGTGCCAGCAGTTCCGCGGGACCCTACGAGCAGTACTTC	CASSSAGPYEQYF
TRBV5-1	few	TRBD1	TRBJ1-2	TGCGCCAGCAGACCAGGACAGGGCTATGGCTACACCTTC	CASRPGQGYGYTF
TRBV6-1	many	TRBD2	TRBJ2-1	TGTGCCAGCAGCTCCTTAGCGGGAGGGTCCTACAATGAGCAGTTCTTC	CASSSLAGGSYNEQFF
TRBV12-3/TRBV12-4	many	-	TRBJ2-5	TGTGCCAGCAGCCAGGGGACTGAAGAGACCCAGTACTTC	CASSQGTEETQYF
TRBV5-1	-	TRBD1	TRBJ1-5	TGCGCCAGCAGCTTGGGGACAGGGAGCAATCAGCCCCAGCATTTT	CASSLGTGSNQPQHF
TRBV13	few	-	TRBJ2-3	TGTGCCAGCAGCTCCTTTAGCACAGATACGCAGTATTTT	CASSSFSTDTQYF